This paragraph reports one TCR beta chain. Antigen unknown. Produced via immunoSEQ multiplex PCR; TCRdb's table is partial and in-frame only. The sample lists some 1,400,000 clones, more than 95% occurring once. This record belongs to a study of shared clonotypes between healthy human individuals. Study-wide background: Researchers assigned three CD4 naive, three CD4 memory, two CD8 naive and one CD8 memory plate to each donor.

General study results and limits: Sequencing depth was expected to influence donor clonotype sharing.

V lost 5 bases and J lost 0, with 9 bases in between. The CDR3 spans 14 residues. Germline loops: CDR1 SEHNR, CDR2 FQNEAQ (reference sequence). The sequenced sample was naive CD4+ T cells sorted from blood. Regarding subset: CD45RA+ positively selected. The TCR comes from a young man in good health. This chain uses TRBV7-9 with TRBJ2-3, with D possibly called TRBD1 or TRBD2 (5 bases each). The CDR3 spells CASSTRDSTDTQYF. CDR3 nucleotide sequence: TGTGCCAGCAGCACTCGGGACAGCACAGATACGCAGTATTTT.